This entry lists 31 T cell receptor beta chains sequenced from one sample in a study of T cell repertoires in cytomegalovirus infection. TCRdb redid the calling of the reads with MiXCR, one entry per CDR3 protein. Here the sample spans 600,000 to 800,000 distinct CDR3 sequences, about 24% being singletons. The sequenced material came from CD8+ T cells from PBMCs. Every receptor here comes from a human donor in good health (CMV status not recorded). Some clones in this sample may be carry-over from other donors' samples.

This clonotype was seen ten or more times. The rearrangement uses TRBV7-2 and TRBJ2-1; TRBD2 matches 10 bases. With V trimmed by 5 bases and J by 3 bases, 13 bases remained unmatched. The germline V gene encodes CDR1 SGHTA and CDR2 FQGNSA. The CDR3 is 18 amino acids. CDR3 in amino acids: CASSPRSSGGWGYNEQFF. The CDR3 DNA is TGTGCCAGCAGCCCGAGGAGTAGCGGGGGGTGGGGCTACAATGAGCAGTTCTTC. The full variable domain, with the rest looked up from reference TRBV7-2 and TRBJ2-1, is GAGVSQSPSNKVTEKGKDVELRCDPISGHTALYWYRQSLGQGLEFLIYFQGNSAPDKSGLPSDRFSAERTGGSVSTLTIQRTQQEDSAVYLCASSPRSSGGWGYNEQFFGPGTRLTVL.

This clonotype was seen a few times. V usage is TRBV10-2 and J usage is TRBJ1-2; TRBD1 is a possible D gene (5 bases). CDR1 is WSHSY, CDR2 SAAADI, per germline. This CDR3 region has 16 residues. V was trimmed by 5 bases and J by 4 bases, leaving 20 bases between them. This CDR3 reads CASSKKPSEGFYGYTF. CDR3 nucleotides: TGCGCCAGCAGTAAAAAGCCCTCGGAGGGGTTCTATGGCTACACCTTC.

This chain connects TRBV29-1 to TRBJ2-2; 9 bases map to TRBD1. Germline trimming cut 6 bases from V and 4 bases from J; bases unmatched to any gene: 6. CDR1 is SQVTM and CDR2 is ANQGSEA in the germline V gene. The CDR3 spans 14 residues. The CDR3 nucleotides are TGCAGCGTGGAGGGACAGGGCTCCACCGGGGAGCTGTTTTTT. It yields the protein CSVEGQGSTGELFF.

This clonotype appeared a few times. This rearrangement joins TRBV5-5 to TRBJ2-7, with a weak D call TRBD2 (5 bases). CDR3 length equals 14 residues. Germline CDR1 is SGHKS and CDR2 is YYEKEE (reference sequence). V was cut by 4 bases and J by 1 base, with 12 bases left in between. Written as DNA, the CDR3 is TGTGCCAGCAGCCACCGCGGAGGTTCCTACGAGCAGTACTTC. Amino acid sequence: CASSHRGGSYEQYF.

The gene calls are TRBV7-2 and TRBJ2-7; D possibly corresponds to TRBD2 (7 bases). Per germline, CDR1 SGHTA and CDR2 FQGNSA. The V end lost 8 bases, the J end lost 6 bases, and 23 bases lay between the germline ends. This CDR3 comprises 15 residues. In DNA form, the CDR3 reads TGTGCCAGCTTCGAAGGTATCGGGGGGCTCGCCGAGCAGTACTTC. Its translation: CASFEGIGGLAEQYF.

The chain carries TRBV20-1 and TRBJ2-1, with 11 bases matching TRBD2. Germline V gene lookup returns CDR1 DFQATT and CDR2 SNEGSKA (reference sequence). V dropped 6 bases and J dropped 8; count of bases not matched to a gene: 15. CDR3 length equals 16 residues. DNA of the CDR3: TGCAGTGCCAAGACGGCTAGCGGGGGGCAATCCCATGAGCAGTTCTTC. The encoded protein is CSAKTASGGQSHEQFF.

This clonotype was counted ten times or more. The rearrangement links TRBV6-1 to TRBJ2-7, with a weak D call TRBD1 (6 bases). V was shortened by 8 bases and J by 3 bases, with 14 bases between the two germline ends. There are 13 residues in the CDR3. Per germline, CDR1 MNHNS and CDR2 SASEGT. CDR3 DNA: TGTGCCAGCGGACAGCTCGCCTTCTACGAGCAGTACGTC. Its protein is CASGQLAFYEQYV.

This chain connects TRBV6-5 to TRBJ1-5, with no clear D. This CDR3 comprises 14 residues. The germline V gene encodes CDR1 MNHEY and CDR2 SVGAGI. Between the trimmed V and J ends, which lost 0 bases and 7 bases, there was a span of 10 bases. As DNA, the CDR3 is TGTGCCAGCAGTTACTCCGCCTCAAGACAGCCCCAGCATTTT. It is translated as CASSYSASRQPQHF.

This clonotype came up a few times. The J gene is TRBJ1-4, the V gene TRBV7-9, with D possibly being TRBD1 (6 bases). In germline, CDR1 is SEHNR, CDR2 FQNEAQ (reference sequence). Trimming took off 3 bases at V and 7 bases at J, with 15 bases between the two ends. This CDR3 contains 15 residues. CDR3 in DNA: TGTGCCAGCAGCTTCGGACAGTCTCGTGGTGAAAAACTGTTTTTT. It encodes CASSFGQSRGEKLFF. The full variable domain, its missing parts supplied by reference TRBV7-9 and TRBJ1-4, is DTGVSQNPRHKITKRGQNVTFRCDPISEHNRLYWYRQTLGQGPEFLTYFQNEAQLEKSRLLSDRFSAERPKGSFSTLEIQRTEQGDSAMYLCASSFGQSRGEKLFFGSGTQLSVL.

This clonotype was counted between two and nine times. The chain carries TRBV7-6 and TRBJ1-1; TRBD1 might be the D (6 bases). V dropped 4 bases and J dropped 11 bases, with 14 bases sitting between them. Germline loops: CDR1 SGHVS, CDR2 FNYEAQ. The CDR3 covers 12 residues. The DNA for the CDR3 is TGTGCCAGCAGCTCCCCCGCAGGGGAGGCTTTCTTT. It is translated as CASSSPAGEAFF.

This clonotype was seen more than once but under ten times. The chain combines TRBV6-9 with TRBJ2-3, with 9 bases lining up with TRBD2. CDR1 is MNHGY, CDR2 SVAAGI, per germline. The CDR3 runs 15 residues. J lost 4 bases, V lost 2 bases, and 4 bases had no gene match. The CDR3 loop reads CASSYRGGGADTQYF. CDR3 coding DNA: TGTGCCAGCAGTTATCGCGGGGGGGGGGCAGATACGCAGTATTTT.

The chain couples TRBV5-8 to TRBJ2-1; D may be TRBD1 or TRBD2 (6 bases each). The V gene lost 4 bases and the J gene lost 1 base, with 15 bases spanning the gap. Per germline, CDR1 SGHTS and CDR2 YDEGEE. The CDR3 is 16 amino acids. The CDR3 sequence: CASSPRGARSYNEQFF. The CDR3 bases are TGTGCCAGCAGCCCAAGGGGGGCGCGGTCCTACAATGAGCAGTTCTTC.

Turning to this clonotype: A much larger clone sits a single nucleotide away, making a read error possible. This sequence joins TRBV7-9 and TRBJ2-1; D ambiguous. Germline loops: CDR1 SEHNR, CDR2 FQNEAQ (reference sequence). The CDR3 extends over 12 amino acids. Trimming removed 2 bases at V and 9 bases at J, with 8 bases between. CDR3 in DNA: TGTGCCAGCAGCTTATCTAGGCGTGAGCAGTTCTTC. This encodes CASSLSRREQFF.

The CDR3 DNA reads TGTGCCAGCAGCTCCACCCTGGGGGGGAGCACAGATACGCAGTATTTT. Translating gives CASSSTLGGSTDTQYF. This chain joins TRBV7-9 and TRBJ2-3; 7 bases match TRBD2. CDR3 length equals 16 residues. Per germline, CDR1 SEHNR and CDR2 FQNEAQ (reference sequence). Trimming cost V 4 bases and J 0 bases; bases outside gene matches: 7. Combining the CDR3 with reference TRBV7-9 and TRBJ2-3 gives the whole variable domain DTGVSQNPRHKITKRGQNVTFRCDPISEHNRLYWYRQTLGQGPEFLTYFQNEAQLEKSRLLSDRFSAERPKGSFSTLEIQRTEQGDSAMYLCASSSTLGGSTDTQYFGPGTRLTVL.

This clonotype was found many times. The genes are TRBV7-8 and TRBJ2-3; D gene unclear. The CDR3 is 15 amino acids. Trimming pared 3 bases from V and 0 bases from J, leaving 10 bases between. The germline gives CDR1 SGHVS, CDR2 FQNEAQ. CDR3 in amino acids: CASSFRVGSTDTQYF. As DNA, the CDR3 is TGTGCCAGCAGCTTCCGGGTGGGTAGCACAGATACGCAGTATTTT.

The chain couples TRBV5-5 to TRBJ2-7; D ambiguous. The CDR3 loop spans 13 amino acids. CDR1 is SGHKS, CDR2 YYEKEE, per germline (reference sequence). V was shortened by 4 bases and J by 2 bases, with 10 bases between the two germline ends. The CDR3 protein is CASSLLLTYEQYF. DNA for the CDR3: TGTGCCAGCAGCCTTTTATTAACCTACGAGCAGTACTTC.

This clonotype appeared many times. For the CDR3, the DNA is TGTGCCAGCAGCCCAGAGGGGGGGCCAGGGGAGCAGTTCTTC. Residues: CASSPEGGPGEQFF. J is TRBJ2-1 and V is TRBV7-8, with D possibly TRBD2 on 7 matching bases. Germline CDR1 reads SGHVS; CDR2 reads FQNEAQ. V dropped 5 bases and J dropped 10 bases, with 18 bases sitting between them. This CDR3 comprises 14 residues.

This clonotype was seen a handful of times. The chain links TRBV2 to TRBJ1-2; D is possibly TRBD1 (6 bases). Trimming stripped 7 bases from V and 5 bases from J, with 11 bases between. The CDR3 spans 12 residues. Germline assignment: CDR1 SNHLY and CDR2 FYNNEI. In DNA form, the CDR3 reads TGTGCCAGCAAAGGACAGTATTATGGCTACACCTTC. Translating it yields CASKGQYYGYTF.

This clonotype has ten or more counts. This chain's CDR3 is CASSSPGGTLSYEQYF. In DNA form, the CDR3 reads TGTGCCAGCAGCTCCCCCGGGGGGACCCTCTCCTACGAGCAGTACTTC. V and J are TRBV7-6 and TRBJ2-7; 7 nucleotides line up with TRBD2. V dropped 4 bases and J dropped 0; count of bases not matched to a gene: 9. The germline CDR1 and CDR2 sequences are SGHVS and FNYEAQ. This CDR3 spans 16 amino acids.

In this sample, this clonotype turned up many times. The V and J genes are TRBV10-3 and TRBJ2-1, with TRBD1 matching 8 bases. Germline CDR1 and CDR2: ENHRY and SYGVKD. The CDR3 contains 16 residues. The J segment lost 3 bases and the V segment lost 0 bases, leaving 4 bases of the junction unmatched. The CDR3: CAISESGTGRYNEQFF. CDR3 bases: TGTGCCATCAGTGAGTCCGGGACAGGCCGCTACAATGAGCAGTTCTTC.

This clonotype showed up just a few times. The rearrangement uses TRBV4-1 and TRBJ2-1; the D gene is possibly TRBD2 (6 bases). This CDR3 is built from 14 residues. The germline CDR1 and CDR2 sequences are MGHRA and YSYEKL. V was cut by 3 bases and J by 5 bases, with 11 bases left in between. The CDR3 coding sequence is TGCGCCAGCAGCCATCCCGGGACTCACAATGAGCAGTTCTTC. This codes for CASSHPGTHNEQFF.

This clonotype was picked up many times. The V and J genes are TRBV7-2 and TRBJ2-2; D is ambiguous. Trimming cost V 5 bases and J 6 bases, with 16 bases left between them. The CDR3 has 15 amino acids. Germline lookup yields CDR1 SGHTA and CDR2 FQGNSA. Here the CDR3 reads CASSPIRLSPGELFF. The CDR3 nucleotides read TGTGCCAGCAGCCCCATCAGGTTGTCCCCCGGGGAGCTGTTTTTT.

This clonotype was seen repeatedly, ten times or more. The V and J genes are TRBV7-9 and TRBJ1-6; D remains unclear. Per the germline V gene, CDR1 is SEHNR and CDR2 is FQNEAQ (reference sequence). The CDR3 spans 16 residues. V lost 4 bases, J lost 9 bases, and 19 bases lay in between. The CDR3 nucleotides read TGTGCCAGCAGCTCCTTCGGAGAAGGATCGGGTTCACCCCTCCACTTT. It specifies CASSSFGEGSGSPLHF.

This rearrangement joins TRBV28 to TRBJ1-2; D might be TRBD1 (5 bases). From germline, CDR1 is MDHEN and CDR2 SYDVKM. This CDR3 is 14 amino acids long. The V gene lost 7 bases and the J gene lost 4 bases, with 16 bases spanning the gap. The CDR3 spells CASTWPGGFYGYTF. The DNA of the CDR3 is TGTGCCAGCACCTGGCCCGGGGGATTCTATGGCTACACCTTC.

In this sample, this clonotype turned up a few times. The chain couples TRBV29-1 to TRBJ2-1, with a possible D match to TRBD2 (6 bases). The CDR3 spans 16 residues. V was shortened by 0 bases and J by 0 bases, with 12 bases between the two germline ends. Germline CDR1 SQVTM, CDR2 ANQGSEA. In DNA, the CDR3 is TGCAGCGTTGAAGATCCAACGGGACTCTCCTACAATGAGCAGTTCTTC. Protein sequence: CSVEDPTGLSYNEQFF.

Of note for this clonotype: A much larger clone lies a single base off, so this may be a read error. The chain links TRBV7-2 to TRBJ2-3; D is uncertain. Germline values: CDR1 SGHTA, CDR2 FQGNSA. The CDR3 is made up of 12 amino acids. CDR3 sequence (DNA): TGTGTCAGCAGAGACACTTCAGATACGCAGTATTTT. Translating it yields CVSRDTSDTQYF. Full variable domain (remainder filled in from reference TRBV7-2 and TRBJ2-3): GAGVSQSPSNKVTEKGKDVELRCDPISGHTALYWYRQSLGQGLEFLIYFQGNSAPDKSGLPSDRFSAERTGGSVSTLTIQRTQQEDSAVYLCVSRDTSDTQYFGPGTRLTVL.

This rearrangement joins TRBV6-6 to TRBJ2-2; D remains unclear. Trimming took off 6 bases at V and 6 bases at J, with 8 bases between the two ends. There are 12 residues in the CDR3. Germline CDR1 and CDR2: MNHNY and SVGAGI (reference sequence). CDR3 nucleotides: TGTGCCAGCAGCCCTCTCCCCGGGGAGCTGTTTTTT. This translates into CASSPLPGELFF.

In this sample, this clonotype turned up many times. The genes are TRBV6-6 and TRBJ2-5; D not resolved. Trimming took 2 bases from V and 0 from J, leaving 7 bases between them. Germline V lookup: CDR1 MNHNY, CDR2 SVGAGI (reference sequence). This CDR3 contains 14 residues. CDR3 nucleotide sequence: TGTGCCAGCAGTTACGGCCAGGACCAAGAGACCCAGTACTTC. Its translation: CASSYGQDQETQYF.

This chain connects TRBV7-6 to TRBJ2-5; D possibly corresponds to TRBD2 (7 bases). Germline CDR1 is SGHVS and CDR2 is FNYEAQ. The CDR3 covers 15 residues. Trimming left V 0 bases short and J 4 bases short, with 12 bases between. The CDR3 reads CASSLAGGAAETQYF. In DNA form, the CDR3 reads TGTGCCAGCAGCTTAGCGGGGGGGGCCGCAGAGACCCAGTACTTC. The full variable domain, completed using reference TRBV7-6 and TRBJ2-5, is GAGVSQSPRYKVTKRGQDVALRCDPISGHVSLYWYRQALGQGPEFLTYFNYEAQQDKSGLPNDRFSAERPEGSISTLTIQRTEQRDSAMYRCASSLAGGAAETQYFGPGTRLLVL.

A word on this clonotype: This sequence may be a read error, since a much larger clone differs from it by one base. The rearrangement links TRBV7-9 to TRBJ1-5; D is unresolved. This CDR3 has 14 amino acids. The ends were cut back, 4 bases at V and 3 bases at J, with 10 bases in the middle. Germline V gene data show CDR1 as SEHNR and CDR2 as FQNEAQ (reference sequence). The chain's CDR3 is CASSSSNDNQPQHF. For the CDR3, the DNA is TGTGCCAGCAGCTCCAGTAATGACAATCAGCCCCAGCATTTT.

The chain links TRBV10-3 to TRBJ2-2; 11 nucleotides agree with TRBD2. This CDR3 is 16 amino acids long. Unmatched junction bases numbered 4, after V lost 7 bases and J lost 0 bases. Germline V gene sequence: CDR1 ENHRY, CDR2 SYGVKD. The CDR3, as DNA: TGTGCCATCACAACTAGCGGGGGCCCGAACACCGGGGAGCTGTTTTTT. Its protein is CAITTSGGPNTGELFF.